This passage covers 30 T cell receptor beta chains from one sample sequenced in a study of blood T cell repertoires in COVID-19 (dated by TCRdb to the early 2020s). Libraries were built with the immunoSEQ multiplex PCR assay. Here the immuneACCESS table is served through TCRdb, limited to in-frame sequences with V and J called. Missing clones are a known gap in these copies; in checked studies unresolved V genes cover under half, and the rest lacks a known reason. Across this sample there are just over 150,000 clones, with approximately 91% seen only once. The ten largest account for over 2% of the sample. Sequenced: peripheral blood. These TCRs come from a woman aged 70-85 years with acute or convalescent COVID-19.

CDR3 nucleotides: TGCAGCGTGGCACAGGGGTATGGCTATGGCTACACCTTC. This codes for CSVAQGYGYGYTF. The V and J genes are TRBV29-1 and TRBJ1-2, with TRBD1 identical over 7 bases. CDR1 SQVTM and CDR2 ANQGSEA come from the germline V gene. The junction had 8 bases not matched to a gene; V was cut back by 6 bases and J by 4 bases. The CDR3 is made up of 13 amino acids.

CDR3 in DNA: TGTGCCAGCAGCCAAGGGGGTGCGAAAGGGGCGAACACTGAAGCTTTCTTT. Translated: CASSQGGAKGANTEAFF. This chain links TRBV5-4 with TRBJ1-1; TRBD1 might be the D (6 bases). This CDR3 region has 17 residues. Between the trimmed V and J ends, which lost 4 bases and 1 base, there was a span of 20 bases. Germline values: CDR1 SGHNT, CDR2 YYREEE (reference sequence).

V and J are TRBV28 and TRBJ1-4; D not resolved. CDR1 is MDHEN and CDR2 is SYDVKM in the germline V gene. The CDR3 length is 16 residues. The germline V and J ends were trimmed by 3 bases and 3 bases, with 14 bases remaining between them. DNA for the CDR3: TGTGCCAGCAGTTTTTTCAGTGCCGTTGCTAATGAAAAACTGTTTTTT. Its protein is CASSFFSAVANEKLFF.

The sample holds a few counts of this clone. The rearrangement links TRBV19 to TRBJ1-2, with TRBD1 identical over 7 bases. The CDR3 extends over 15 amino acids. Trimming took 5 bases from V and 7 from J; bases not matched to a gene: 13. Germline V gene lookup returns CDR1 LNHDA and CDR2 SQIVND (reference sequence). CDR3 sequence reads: CASSVRDRRISGYTF. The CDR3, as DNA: TGTGCCAGTAGTGTCCGGGACAGACGAATTAGTGGCTACACCTTC.

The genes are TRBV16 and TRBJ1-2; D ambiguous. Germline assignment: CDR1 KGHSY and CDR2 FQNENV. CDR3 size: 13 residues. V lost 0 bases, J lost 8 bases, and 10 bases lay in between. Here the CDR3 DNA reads TGTGCCAGCAGCCAATCCCCAGCGGAAGGCTACACCTTC. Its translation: CASSQSPAEGYTF.

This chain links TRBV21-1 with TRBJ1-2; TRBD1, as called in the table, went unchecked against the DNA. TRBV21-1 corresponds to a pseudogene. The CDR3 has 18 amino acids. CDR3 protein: CASSKSPGQGKTNYGYTF. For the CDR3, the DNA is TGTGCCAGCAGCAAATCACCGGGACAGGGGAAAACTAACTATGGCTACACCTTC.

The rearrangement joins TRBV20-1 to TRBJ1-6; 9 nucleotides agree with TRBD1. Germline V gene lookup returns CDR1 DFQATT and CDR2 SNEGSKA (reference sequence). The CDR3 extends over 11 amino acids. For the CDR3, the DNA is TGCAAGACAGGGGGGAATTCACCCCTCCACTTT. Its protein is CKTGGNSPLHF.

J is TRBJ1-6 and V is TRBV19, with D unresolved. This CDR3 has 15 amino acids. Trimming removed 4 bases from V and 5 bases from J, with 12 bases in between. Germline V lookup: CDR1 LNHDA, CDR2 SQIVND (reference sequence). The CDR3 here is CASSSNYRDNSPLHF. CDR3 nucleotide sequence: TGTGCCAGTAGTAGCAACTATCGAGATAATTCACCCCTCCACTTT.

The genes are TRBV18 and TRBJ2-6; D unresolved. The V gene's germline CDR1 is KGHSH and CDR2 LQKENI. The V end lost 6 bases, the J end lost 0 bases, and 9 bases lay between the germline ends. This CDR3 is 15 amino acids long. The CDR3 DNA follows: TGTGCCAGCTCCCCAGCGAACTCTGGGGCCAACGTCCTGACTTTC. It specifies CASSPANSGANVLTF.

The CDR3 DNA follows: TGTGCCAGCAGCCAGGAGGGGGCACGCAATCAGCCCCAGCATTTT. The encoded protein is CASSQEGARNQPQHF. The V call is TRBV7-9, the J call TRBJ1-5; 7 positions match TRBD1. CDR1 and CDR2 (germline): SEHNR, FQNEAQ (reference sequence). CDR3 length: 15 amino acids. The V gene end was trimmed by 5 bases and the J gene end by 2 bases; junction bases not matched to a gene: 6.

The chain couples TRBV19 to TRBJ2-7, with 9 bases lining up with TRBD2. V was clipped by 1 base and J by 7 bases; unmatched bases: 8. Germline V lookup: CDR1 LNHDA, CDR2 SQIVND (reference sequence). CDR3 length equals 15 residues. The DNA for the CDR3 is TGTGCCAGTAGTATAGGCCGCGGGGGGGCCCGAGAGCAGTACTTC. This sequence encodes CASSIGRGGAREQYF.

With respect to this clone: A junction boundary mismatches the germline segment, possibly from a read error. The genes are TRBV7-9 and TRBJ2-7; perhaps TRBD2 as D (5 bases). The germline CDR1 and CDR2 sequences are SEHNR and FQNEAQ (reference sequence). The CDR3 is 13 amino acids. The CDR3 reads CVSRFEGYGEQYF. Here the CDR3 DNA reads TGTGTCAGCAGGTTCGAGGGATACGGCGAGCAGTACTTC.

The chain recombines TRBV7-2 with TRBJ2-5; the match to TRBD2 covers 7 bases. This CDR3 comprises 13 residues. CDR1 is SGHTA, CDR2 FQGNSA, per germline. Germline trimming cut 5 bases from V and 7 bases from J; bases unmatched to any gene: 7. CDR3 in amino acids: CASSPPGEGTQYF. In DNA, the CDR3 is TGTGCCAGCAGCCCCCCGGGGGAGGGGACCCAGTACTTC.

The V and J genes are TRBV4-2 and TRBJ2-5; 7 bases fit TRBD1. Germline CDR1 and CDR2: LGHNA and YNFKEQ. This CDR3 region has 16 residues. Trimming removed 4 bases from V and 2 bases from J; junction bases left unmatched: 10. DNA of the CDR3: TGTGCCAGCAGCCGAAACTATCGGACAGGTCAAGAGACCCAGTACTTC. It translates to CASSRNYRTGQETQYF.

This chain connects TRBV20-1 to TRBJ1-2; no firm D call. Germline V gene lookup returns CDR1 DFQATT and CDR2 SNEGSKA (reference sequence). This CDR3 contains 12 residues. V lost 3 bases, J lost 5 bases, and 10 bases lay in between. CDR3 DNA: TGCAGTGCTAGTCCTACAGATTATGGCTACACCTTC. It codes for CSASPTDYGYTF.

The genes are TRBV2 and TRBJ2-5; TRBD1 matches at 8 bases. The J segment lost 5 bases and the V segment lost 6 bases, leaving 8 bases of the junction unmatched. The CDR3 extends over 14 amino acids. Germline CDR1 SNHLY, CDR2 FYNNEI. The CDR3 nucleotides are TGTGCCAGCAGAGATAGGACAGGGTTGGAGACCCAGTACTTC. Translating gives CASRDRTGLETQYF.

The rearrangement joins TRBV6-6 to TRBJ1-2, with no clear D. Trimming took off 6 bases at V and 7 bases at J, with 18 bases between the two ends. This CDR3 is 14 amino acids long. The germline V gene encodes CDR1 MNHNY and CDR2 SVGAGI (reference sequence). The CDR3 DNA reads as TGTGCCAGCAGCCCCCAAGTTGGGGAGGGTGGCTACACCTTC. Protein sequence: CASSPQVGEGGYTF.

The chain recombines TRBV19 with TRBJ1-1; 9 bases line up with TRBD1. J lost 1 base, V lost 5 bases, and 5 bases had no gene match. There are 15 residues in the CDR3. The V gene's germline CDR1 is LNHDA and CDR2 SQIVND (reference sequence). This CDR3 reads CASSLTDRGNTEAFF. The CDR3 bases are TGTGCCAGTAGTCTCACGGACAGGGGGAACACTGAAGCTTTCTTT.

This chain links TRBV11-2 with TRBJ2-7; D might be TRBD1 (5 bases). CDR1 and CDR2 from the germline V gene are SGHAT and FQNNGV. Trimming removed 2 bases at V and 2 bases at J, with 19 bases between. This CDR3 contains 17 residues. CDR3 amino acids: CASSLSVGLDVTYEQYF. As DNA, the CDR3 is TGTGCCAGCAGCTTATCCGTGGGGCTAGATGTCACCTACGAGCAGTACTTC.

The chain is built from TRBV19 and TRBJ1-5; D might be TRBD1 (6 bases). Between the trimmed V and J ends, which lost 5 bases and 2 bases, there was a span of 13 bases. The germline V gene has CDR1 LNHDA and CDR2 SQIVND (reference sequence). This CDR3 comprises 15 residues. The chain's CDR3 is CASSGQWSGNQPQHF. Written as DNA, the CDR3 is TGTGCCAGTAGTGGACAGTGGAGTGGCAATCAGCCCCAGCATTTT.

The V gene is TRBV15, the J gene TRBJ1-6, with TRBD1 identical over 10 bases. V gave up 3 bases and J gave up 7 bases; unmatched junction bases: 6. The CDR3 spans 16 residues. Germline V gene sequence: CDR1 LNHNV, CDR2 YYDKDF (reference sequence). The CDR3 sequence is CATSSDMGQGNSPLHF. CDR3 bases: TGTGCCACCAGCAGCGACATGGGACAGGGGAATTCACCCCTCCACTTT. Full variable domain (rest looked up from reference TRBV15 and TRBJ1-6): DAMVIQNPRYQVTQFGKPVTLSCSQTLNHNVMYWYQQKSSQAPKLLFHYYDKDFNNEADTPDNFQSRRPNTSFCFLDIRSPGLGDTAMYLCATSSDMGQGNSPLHFGNGTRLTVT.

In nucleotides, the CDR3 is TGTGCCTGGAGTGCAGGTCAGGGCATGAACACTGAAGCTTTCTTT. This codes for CAWSAGQGMNTEAFF. The chain recombines TRBV30 with TRBJ1-1; tentative D call: TRBD1 (5 bases). This CDR3 has 15 residues. CDR1 is GTSNPN, CDR2 SVGIG, per germline (reference sequence). V lost 1 base to trimming and J lost 0 bases, with 12 bases between them.

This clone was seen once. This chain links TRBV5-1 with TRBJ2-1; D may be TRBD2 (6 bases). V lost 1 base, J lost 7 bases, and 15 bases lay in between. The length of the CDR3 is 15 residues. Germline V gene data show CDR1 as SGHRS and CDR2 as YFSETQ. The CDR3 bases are TGCGCCAGCAGCTTGAGGGCCAGGGAGGCAAATGAGCAGTTCTTC. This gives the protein CASSLRAREANEQFF.

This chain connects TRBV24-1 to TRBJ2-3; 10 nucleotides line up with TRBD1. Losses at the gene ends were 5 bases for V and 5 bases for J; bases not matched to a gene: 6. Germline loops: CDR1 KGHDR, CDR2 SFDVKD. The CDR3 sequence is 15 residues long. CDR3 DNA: TGTGCCACCAGTGCGGGACAGGGGTGGGGAGATACGCAGTATTTT. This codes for CATSAGQGWGDTQYF.

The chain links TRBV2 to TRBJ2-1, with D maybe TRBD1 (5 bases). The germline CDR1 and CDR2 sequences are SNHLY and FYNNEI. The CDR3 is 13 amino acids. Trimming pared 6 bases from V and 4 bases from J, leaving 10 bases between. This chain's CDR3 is CASRGRVYNEQFF. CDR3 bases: TGTGCCAGCAGGGGCAGGGTTTACAATGAGCAGTTCTTC. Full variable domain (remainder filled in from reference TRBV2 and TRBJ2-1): EPEVTQTPSHQVTQMGQEVILRCVPISNHLYFYWYRQILGQKVEFLVSFYNNEISEKSEIFDDQFSVERPDGSNFTLKIRSTKLEDSAMYFCASRGRVYNEQFFGPGTRLTVL.

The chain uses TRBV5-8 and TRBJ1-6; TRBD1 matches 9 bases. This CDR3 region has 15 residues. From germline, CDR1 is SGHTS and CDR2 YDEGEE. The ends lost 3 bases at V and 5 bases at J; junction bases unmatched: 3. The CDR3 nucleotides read TGTGCCAGCAGCTACCGGGACAGGGATAATTCACCCCTCCACTTT. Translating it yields CASSYRDRDNSPLHF.

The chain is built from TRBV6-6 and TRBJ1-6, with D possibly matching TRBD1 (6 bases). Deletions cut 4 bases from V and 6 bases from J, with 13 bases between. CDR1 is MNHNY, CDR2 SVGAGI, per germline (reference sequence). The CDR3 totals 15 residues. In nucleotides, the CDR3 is TGTGCCAGCAGTTTCCAGGGAGGGGGTAATTCACCCCTCCACTTT. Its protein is CASSFQGGGNSPLHF.

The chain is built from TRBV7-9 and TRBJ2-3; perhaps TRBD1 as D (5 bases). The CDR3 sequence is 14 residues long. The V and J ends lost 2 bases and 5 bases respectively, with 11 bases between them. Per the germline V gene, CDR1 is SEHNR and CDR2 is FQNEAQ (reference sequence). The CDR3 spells CASSLTGLGDTQYF. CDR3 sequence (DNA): TGTGCCAGCAGCTTAACAGGTCTCGGAGATACGCAGTATTTT.

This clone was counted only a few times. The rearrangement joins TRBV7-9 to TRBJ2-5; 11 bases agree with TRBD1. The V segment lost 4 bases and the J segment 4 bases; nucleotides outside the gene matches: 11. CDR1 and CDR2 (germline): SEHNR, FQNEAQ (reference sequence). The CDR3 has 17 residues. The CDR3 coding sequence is TGTGCCAGCAGCTCCGGACAGGGGGCCTCCGGGGGAGAGACCCAGTACTTC. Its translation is CASSSGQGASGGETQYF.

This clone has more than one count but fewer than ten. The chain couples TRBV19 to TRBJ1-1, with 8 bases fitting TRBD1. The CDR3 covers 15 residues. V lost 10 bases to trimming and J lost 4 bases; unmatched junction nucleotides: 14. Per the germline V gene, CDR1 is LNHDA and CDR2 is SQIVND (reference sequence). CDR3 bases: TGTGCCACAATAGACAGGGGTGGGCCTAGCACTGAAGCTTTCTTT. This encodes CATIDRGGPSTEAFF. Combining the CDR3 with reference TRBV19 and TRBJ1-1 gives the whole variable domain DGGITQSPKYLFRKEGQNVTLSCEQNLNHDAMYWYRQDPGQGLRLIYYSQIVNDFQKGDIAEGYSVSREKKESFPLTVTSAQKNPTAFYLCATIDRGGPSTEAFFGQGTRLTVV.